Shown below are 15 T cell receptor beta chains from a single sample sequenced in a study of T-cell memory formation after mild COVID-19 (dated by TCRdb to the early 2020s). The method was 5' RACE. Sequencing instrument: Illumina NovaSeq 6000. TCRdb's own reprocessing of the public reads used fastp at Q25 and MiXCR and kept productive beta chains. CDR3 protein duplicates are merged, each entry listing the most common genes and DNA. This sample lists approximately 350,000 distinct CDR3 sequences; around an eighth were detected once. The leading ten clones occupy 20% to 25% of the sample. Sequenced: PBMCs or a T cell subset sorted from them (not recorded which). The receptors originated from a young man who had mild COVID-19 (a few samples of this study predate the infection). The sample titles of this study are shuffled in the database, so cell type and time point are left out; the donor was told from shared clones.

This clonotype showed up many times. The chain carries TRBV29-1 and TRBJ2-3; TRBD2 is a possible D gene (5 bases). Germline lookup yields CDR1 SQVTM and CDR2 ANQGSEA. V was pared by 7 bases and J by 4 bases, with 12 bases between. CDR3 length: 12 amino acids. The CDR3 sequence: CSAREGSDTQYF. Here the CDR3 DNA reads TGCAGCGCACGGGAAGGTTCAGATACGCAGTATTTT.

The sample holds a few counts of this clonotype. The chain recombines TRBV3-1 with TRBJ1-2, with D hard to call. CDR1 LGHDT and CDR2 YNNKEL come from the germline V gene (reference sequence). V was cut by 5 bases and J by 8 bases, with 24 bases left in between. The CDR3 covers 16 residues. The CDR3 loop reads CASSYTSIQVGIGYTF. The CDR3 nucleotides are TGTGCCAGCAGCTACACGTCGATTCAGGTCGGCATCGGCTACACCTTC.

This clonotype was observed a few times. The rearrangement uses TRBV6-6 and TRBJ2-3; 7 bases line up with TRBD2. Germline lookup yields CDR1 MNHNY and CDR2 SVGAGI (reference sequence). V dropped 6 bases and J dropped 8; count of bases not matched to a gene: 14. The CDR3 totals 15 residues. CDR3 in DNA: TGTGCCAGCAGCCCTGGGGGGGGGGGTCCTACTACGCAGTATTTT. The encoded protein is CASSPGGGGPTTQYF.

The chain links TRBV7-6 to TRBJ2-7; TRBD1 or TRBD2 may be the D gene (5 bases each). The CDR3 has 13 amino acids. Germline CDR1 is SGHVS and CDR2 is FNYEAQ. The V gene lost 9 bases and the J gene lost 1 base, with 13 bases spanning the gap. In DNA form, the CDR3 reads TGTGCCAGTAACCGGGACCCTTCCTACGAGCAGTACTTC. It is translated as CASNRDPSYEQYF.

This clonotype was seen a few times. The chain employs TRBV7-8 and TRBJ2-3; 8 bases are shared with TRBD2. Germline V lookup: CDR1 SGHVS, CDR2 FQNEAQ. The length of the CDR3 is 14 residues. The junction had 3 bases not matched to a gene; V was cut back by 6 bases and J by 1 base. The DNA for the CDR3 is TGTGCCAGCAGGAGAGCGGGGGGCACAGATACGCAGTATTTT. Its protein product is CASRRAGGTDTQYF.

The chain has TRBV27 and TRBJ1-2; TRBD1 matches 8 bases. The CDR3 runs to 13 residues. The junction had 6 bases not matched to a gene; V was cut back by 4 bases and J by 8 bases. The germline V gene encodes CDR1 MNHEY and CDR2 SMNVEV (reference sequence). The CDR3 protein is CASSSHPGGGYTF. CDR3 coding DNA: TGTGCCAGCAGTTCCCATCCAGGGGGCGGCTACACCTTC.

The table lists this clonotype with a few counts. In DNA form, the CDR3 reads TGCAGTGCTAATTTCAGGGAGGAGACCCAGTACTTC. Its protein product is CSANFREETQYF. V gene TRBV20-1 combines with J gene TRBJ2-5; D is tentatively TRBD1 or TRBD2 (5 bases each). The CDR3 runs to 12 residues. V lost 4 bases and J lost 5, with 11 bases in between. Germline V gives CDR1 DFQATT, CDR2 SNEGSKA (reference sequence).

The genes are TRBV3-1 and TRBJ2-1; 7 positions match TRBD1. CDR3 length: 17 amino acids. V shed 0 bases and J 4 bases; nucleotides not matched to a gene: 9. Germline values: CDR1 LGHDT, CDR2 YNNKEL (reference sequence). The CDR3 DNA sequence: TGTGCCAGCAGCCAAGATACCCGGAAGACAGGGTACAATGAGCAGTTCTTC. It encodes CASSQDTRKTGYNEQFF.

The chain uses TRBV27 and TRBJ2-3; 10 positions agree with TRBD1. Germline CDR1 is MNHEY and CDR2 is SMNVEV (reference sequence). After removal of 4 bases from V and 2 bases from J, the junction contained 6 bases not matched to a gene. This CDR3 has 16 residues. CDR3 sequence: CASSSSGTGDTDTQYF. In DNA form, the CDR3 reads TGTGCCAGCAGTTCTTCCGGGACAGGGGACACAGATACGCAGTATTTT.

At least ten counts were recorded for this clonotype. The CDR3 DNA reads as TGCAGTGCTGGACCGCATGTTAACATTCAGTACTTC. As protein: CSAGPHVNIQYF. The chain joins TRBV20-1 to TRBJ2-4; D is uncertain. This CDR3 contains 12 residues. Trimming cost V 5 bases and J 7 bases, with 12 bases left between them. Germline loops: CDR1 DFQATT, CDR2 SNEGSKA (reference sequence).

This CDR3 is CASSSGVNYGYTF. CDR3 bases: TGTGCCAGCAGCTCCGGGGTTAACTATGGCTACACCTTC. The gene calls are TRBV7-9 and TRBJ1-2, with unresolved D. The CDR3 sequence is 13 residues long. The V end lost 4 bases, the J end lost 1 base, and 7 bases lay between the germline ends. Germline lookup yields CDR1 SEHNR and CDR2 FQNEAQ (reference sequence).

The chain couples TRBV7-2 to TRBJ2-6; D gene unclear. Germline CDR1 and CDR2: SGHTA and FQGNSA. Trimming left V 8 bases short and J 1 base short, with 12 bases between. The CDR3 has 15 amino acids. In DNA, the CDR3 is TGTGCCAGCGCGTACGGCTTATCTGGGGCCAACGTCCTGACTTTC. This sequence encodes CASAYGLSGANVLTF.

This clonotype was detected ten times or more. The CDR3 coding sequence is TGTGCCACCAGCCTGGGACTAGCAGATTACAATGAGCAGTTCTTC. This encodes CATSLGLADYNEQFF. V gene TRBV15 combines with J gene TRBJ2-1, with 9 bases fitting TRBD2. Germline V gene sequence: CDR1 LNHNV, CDR2 YYDKDF (reference sequence). With V trimmed by 5 bases and J by 4 bases, 6 bases remained unmatched. The CDR3 contains 15 residues. Using reference TRBV15 and TRBJ2-1 for the parts outside the CDR3, the full variable domain is DAMVIQNPRYQVTQFGKPVTLSCSQTLNHNVMYWYQQKSSQAPKLLFHYYDKDFNNEADTPDNFQSRRPNTSFCFLDIRSPGLGDTAMYLCATSLGLADYNEQFFGPGTRLTVL.

This clonotype has only a few counts. The V call is TRBV6-5, the J call TRBJ1-6, with 7 bases identical to TRBD1. Trimming removed 7 bases from V and 10 bases from J; junction bases left unmatched: 10. This CDR3 comprises 14 residues. The germline CDR1 and CDR2 sequences are MNHEY and SVGAGI. The chain's CDR3 is CASTRQGSASPLHF. CDR3 nucleotides: TGTGCCAGCACCCGACAGGGTTCCGCGTCACCCCTCCACTTT.

The gene calls are TRBV5-1 and TRBJ2-1; D is tentatively TRBD1 or TRBD2 (5 bases each). Germline V gives CDR1 SGHRS, CDR2 YFSETQ. V lost 2 bases and J 9 bases, leaving 9 bases between the germline ends. This CDR3 is built from 12 residues. The CDR3 DNA reads as TGCGCCAGCAGCTTATGGGGGTTTGAGCAGTTCTTC. It specifies CASSLWGFEQFF.